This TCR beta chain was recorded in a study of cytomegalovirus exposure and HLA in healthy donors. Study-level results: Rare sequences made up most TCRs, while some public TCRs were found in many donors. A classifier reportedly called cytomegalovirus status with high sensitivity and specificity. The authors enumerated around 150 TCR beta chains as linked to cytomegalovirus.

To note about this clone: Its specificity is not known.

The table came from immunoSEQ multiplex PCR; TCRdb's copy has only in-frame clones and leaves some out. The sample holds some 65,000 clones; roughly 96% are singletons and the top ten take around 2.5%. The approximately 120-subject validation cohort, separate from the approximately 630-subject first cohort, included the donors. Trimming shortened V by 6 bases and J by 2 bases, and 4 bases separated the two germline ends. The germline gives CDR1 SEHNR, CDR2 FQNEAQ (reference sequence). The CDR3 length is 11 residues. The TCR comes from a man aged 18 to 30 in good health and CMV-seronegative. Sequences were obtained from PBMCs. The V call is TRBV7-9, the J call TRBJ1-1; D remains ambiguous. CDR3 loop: CASRSNTEAFF. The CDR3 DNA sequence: TGTGCCAGCAGGTCAAACACTGAAGCTTTCTTT.